The next 20 T cell receptor beta chains were all read from a single sample in a study of OX40 agonist ivuxolimab in advanced cancers. The protocol was immunoSEQ multiplex PCR, while the TCRdb copy is restricted to in-frame clones and leaves out a portion. Counted here are about 61,000 clones, around 86% occurring once; the ten biggest clones make up approximately 1.1%. This specimen consisted of CD4+ or CD8+ T cells sorted from blood, obtained in a trial of the OX40 agonist ivuxolimab. Receptor source: an adult with an advanced solid tumor such as melanoma, head and neck, liver or kidney cancer.

The chain carries TRBV29-1 and TRBJ1-5; the match to TRBD1 covers 7 bases. Germline V gene data show CDR1 as SQVTM and CDR2 as ANQGSEA. The CDR3 consists of 14 residues. The V segment lost 6 bases and the J segment 5 bases; nucleotides outside the gene matches: 10. This CDR3 reads CSVILQGIHQPQHF. The DNA for the CDR3 is TGCAGCGTGATCCTACAGGGGATTCATCAGCCCCAGCATTTT.

The chain joins TRBV6-6 to TRBJ2-7; 10 positions match TRBD2. V trimming: 6 bases; J trimming: 0 bases; junction bases outside the gene matches: 8. The CDR3 is 16 residues long. Per the germline V gene, CDR1 is MNHNY and CDR2 is SVGAGI (reference sequence). As DNA, the CDR3 is TGTGCCAGCAGCTCCCGTAGCGGGGGGCTCTCCTACGAGCAGTACTTC. It codes for CASSSRSGGLSYEQYF.

The chain is built from TRBV23-1 and TRBJ2-7; 7 bases agree with TRBD1. TRBV23-1 is marked as an open reading frame, function uncertain. The CDR3 consists of 16 residues. V dropped 6 bases and J dropped 0; count of bases not matched to a gene: 11. CDR3 residues: CASSPSDRDDSYEQYF. CDR3 DNA sequence: TGCGCCAGCAGCCCTTCAGACAGGGATGACTCCTACGAGCAGTACTTC.

V gene TRBV5-4 combines with J gene TRBJ1-6; D not resolved. Germline V gene sequence: CDR1 SGHNT, CDR2 YYREEE (reference sequence). The CDR3 loop spans 15 amino acids. The V end was cut by 3 bases, the J end by 5 bases, with 12 bases between. DNA for the CDR3: TGTGCCAGCAGCTCGAGGACGGCTAATAATTCACCCCTCCACTTT. This sequence encodes CASSSRTANNSPLHF. Based on the CDR3 plus reference TRBV5-4 and TRBJ1-6, the full variable domain is ETGVTQSPTHLIKTRGQQVTLRCSSQSGHNTVSWYQQALGQGPQFIFQYYREEENGRGNFPPRFSGLQFPNYSSELNVNALELDDSALYLCASSSRTANNSPLHFGNGTRLTVT.

V is TRBV2 and J is TRBJ1-6; D not certain. The ends were cut back, 5 bases at V and 7 bases at J, with 12 bases in the middle. CDR1 SNHLY and CDR2 FYNNEI come from the germline V gene. The CDR3 loop spans 14 amino acids. CDR3 region: CASSLSRLNSPLHF. As DNA, the CDR3 is TGTGCCAGCAGTCTGTCACGTCTCAATTCACCCCTCCACTTT.

The chain joins TRBV4-1 to TRBJ1-1; TRBD1 aligns across 7 bases. With V trimmed by 0 bases and J by 1 base, 2 bases remained unmatched. This CDR3 is 15 amino acids long. Germline V gene lookup returns CDR1 MGHRA and CDR2 YSYEKL. This chain's CDR3 is CASSQEGTANTEAFF. The CDR3 region has the DNA TGCGCCAGCAGCCAAGAAGGGACAGCGAACACTGAAGCTTTCTTT.

The chain has TRBV19 and TRBJ2-7; 11 positions match TRBD2. The CDR3 is made up of 15 amino acids. With 5 bases clipped from V and 5 bases from J, the junction kept 8 bases outside the gene matches. Germline values: CDR1 LNHDA, CDR2 SQIVND (reference sequence). CDR3 in DNA: TGTGCCAGTAGTGACGCCGGGACTAGCGGTCACGAGCAGTACTTC. This translates into CASSDAGTSGHEQYF.

The chain employs TRBV6-1 and TRBJ1-2; no definite D call. Deletions cut 6 bases from V and 8 bases from J, with 10 bases between. Per germline, CDR1 MNHNS and CDR2 SASEGT. The CDR3 consists of 11 residues. This CDR3 is CASRHSSGYTF. CDR3 bases: TGTGCCAGCAGGCACAGCTCGGGCTACACCTTC.

For the CDR3, the DNA is TGTGCCAGCAGGCCCGGGACAGGGATCTACGAGCAGTACTTC. Protein: CASRPGTGIYEQYF. The rearrangement uses TRBV2 and TRBJ2-7, with 9 bases aligning to TRBD1. The V and J ends lost 6 bases and 3 bases, in that order; junction bases with no gene match: 6. This CDR3 region has 14 residues. Germline loops: CDR1 SNHLY, CDR2 FYNNEI. Complete variable domain (other parts from reference TRBV2 and TRBJ2-7): EPEVTQTPSHQVTQMGQEVILRCVPISNHLYFYWYRQILGQKVEFLVSFYNNEISEKSEIFDDQFSVERPDGSNFTLKIRSTKLEDSAMYFCASRPGTGIYEQYFGPGTRLTVT.

This clone was seen only once. V is TRBV2 and J is TRBJ1-3; D is undetermined. Trimming took off 3 bases at V and 2 bases at J, with 8 bases between the two ends. CDR3 length: 14 residues. The V gene's germline CDR1 is SNHLY and CDR2 FYNNEI. CDR3 loop: CASSDRTTGNTIYF. For the CDR3, the DNA is TGTGCCAGCAGTGACAGAACTACTGGAAACACCATATATTTT.

The V and J genes are TRBV7-8 and TRBJ2-7, with D uncertain. Trimming shortened V by 5 bases and J by 2 bases, and 13 bases separated the two germline ends. Germline V CDR1 and CDR2: SGHVS, FQNEAQ. The CDR3 spans 14 residues. The CDR3 spells CASSQGNRAYEQYF. In DNA form, the CDR3 reads TGTGCCAGCAGCCAAGGAAACAGAGCCTACGAGCAGTACTTC.

The CDR3 DNA is TGTGCCAGCAGCTTGGGGGGCCCCTTGGCCTACGAGCAGTACTTC. Encoded protein: CASSLGGPLAYEQYF. The chain is built from TRBV11-2 and TRBJ2-7; D is perhaps TRBD1 or TRBD2 (6 bases each). CDR3 length: 15 residues. Trimming shortened V by 3 bases and J by 2 bases, and 14 bases separated the two germline ends. Germline V gene sequence: CDR1 SGHAT, CDR2 FQNNGV.

The J gene is TRBJ1-2, the V gene TRBV2; 8 bases align to TRBD1. Germline values: CDR1 SNHLY, CDR2 FYNNEI. This CDR3 is 15 amino acids long. The J segment lost 8 bases and the V segment lost 5 bases, leaving 13 bases of the junction unmatched. The CDR3 DNA follows: TGTGCCAGCAGTCCCCCCCGGACAGGGTCGCGCGGCTACACCTTC. Translated, it gives CASSPPRTGSRGYTF.

CDR3 region: CASSAAGSNTEAFF. CDR3 coding DNA: TGTGCCAGCAGCGCAGCAGGATCGAACACTGAAGCTTTCTTT. This chain joins TRBV28 and TRBJ1-1; the D is unclear. With 6 bases removed from V and 1 base from J, the gap between germline ends came to 12 bases. CDR1 and CDR2 (germline): MDHEN, SYDVKM. The CDR3 consists of 14 residues.

In its sample, this clone was seen a few times. V and J are TRBV7-9 and TRBJ1-2, with 7 bases lining up with TRBD1. The CDR3 is 15 amino acids. Trimming at V came to 4 bases and at J to 3 bases, leaving 8 bases not matched to a gene. Germline CDR1 reads SEHNR; CDR2 reads FQNEAQ (reference sequence). The CDR3 here is CASSSQGKNDYGYTF. The CDR3 nucleotides read TGTGCCAGCAGCTCACAGGGGAAAAATGACTATGGCTACACCTTC.

The V and J genes are TRBV2 and TRBJ1-5, with 9 positions matching TRBD1. This CDR3 contains 16 residues. Per germline, CDR1 SNHLY and CDR2 FYNNEI. With V trimmed by 3 bases and J by 5 bases, 8 bases remained unmatched. The CDR3 reads CASSESRDRDDQPQHF. The DNA for the CDR3 is TGTGCCAGCAGTGAGTCCCGGGACAGGGACGATCAGCCCCAGCATTTT.

This clone was counted a few times. The rearrangement links TRBV5-1 to TRBJ2-7, with D maybe TRBD2 (5 bases). Looked up from germline, CDR1 is SGHRS and CDR2 is YFSETQ. V was trimmed by 1 base and J by 3 bases, leaving 14 bases between them. The CDR3 runs 15 residues. The CDR3 bases are TGCGCCAGCAGCTTGTTGGACTCTGGCTACTACGAGCAGTACTTC. Amino acids: CASSLLDSGYYEQYF.

The gene calls are TRBV7-9 and TRBJ2-1; D assignment may be TRBD1 or TRBD2 (5 bases each). The CDR3 spans 14 residues. Per the germline V gene, CDR1 is SEHNR and CDR2 is FQNEAQ (reference sequence). V gave up 0 bases and J gave up 9 bases, with 12 bases separating them. The DNA for the CDR3 is TGTGCCAGCAGCTTAGCGGGGGTGCCCGGTGAGCAGTTCTTC. It specifies CASSLAGVPGEQFF.

The chain uses TRBV18 and TRBJ1-6; D remains ambiguous. Germline V gives CDR1 KGHSH, CDR2 LQKENI. V dropped 2 bases and J dropped 6 bases, with 11 bases sitting between them. This CDR3 has 15 amino acids. This chain's CDR3 is CASSPGLTVNSPLHF. CDR3 coding DNA: TGTGCCAGCTCACCAGGACTTACCGTTAATTCACCCCTCCACTTT. Based on the CDR3 plus reference TRBV18 and TRBJ1-6, the full variable domain is NAGVMQNPRHLVRRRGQEARLRCSPMKGHSHVYWYRQLPEEGLKFMVYLQKENIIDESGMPKERFSAEFPKEGPSILRIQQVVRGDSAAYFCASSPGLTVNSPLHFGNGTRLTVT.

The chain links TRBV5-6 to TRBJ2-3, with 7 bases matching TRBD1. CDR1 is SGHDT, CDR2 YYEEEE, per germline. J gave up 4 bases and V 4 bases, and 6 bases lay outside the gene matches. There are 14 residues in the CDR3. In DNA form, the CDR3 reads TGTGCCAGCAGCACGGGACAGTTCGCAGATACGCAGTATTTT. Its protein is CASSTGQFADTQYF.